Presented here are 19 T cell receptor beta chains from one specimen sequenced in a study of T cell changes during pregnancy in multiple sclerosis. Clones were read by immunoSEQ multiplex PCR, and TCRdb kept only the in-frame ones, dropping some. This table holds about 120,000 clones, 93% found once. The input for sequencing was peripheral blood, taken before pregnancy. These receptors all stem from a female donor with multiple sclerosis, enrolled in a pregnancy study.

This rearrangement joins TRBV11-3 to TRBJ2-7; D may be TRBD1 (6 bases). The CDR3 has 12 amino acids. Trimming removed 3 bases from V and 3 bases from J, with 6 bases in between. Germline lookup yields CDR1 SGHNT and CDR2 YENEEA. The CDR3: CASSLDSYEQYF. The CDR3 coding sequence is TGTGCCAGCAGCTTGGACAGCTACGAGCAGTACTTC.

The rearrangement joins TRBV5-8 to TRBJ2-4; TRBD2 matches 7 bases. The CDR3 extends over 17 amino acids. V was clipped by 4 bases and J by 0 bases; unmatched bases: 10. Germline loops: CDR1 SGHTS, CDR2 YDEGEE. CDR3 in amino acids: CASSLGGVGLAKNIQYF. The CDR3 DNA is TGTGCCAGCAGCCTGGGGGGGGTGGGCCTAGCCAAAAACATTCAGTACTTC.

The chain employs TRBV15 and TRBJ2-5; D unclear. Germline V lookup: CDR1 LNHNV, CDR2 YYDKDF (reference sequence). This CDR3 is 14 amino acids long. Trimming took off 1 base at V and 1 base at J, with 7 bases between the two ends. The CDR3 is CATSRGPVQETQYF. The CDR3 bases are TGTGCCACCAGCAGAGGGCCTGTCCAAGAGACCCAGTACTTC.

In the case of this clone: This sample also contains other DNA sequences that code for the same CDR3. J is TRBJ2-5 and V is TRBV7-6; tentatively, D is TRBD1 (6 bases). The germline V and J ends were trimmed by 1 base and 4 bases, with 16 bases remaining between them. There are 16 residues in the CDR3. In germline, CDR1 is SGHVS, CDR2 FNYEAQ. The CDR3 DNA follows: TGTGCCAGCAGCTTAGGAGTGGGGCCAGGGGCAGAGACCCAGTACTTC. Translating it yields CASSLGVGPGAETQYF.

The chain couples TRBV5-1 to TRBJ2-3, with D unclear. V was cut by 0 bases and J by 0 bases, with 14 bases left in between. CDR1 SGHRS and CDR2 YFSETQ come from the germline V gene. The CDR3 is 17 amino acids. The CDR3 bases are TGCGCCAGCAGCTTGGCGGTGTCGAGCACTAGCACAGATACGCAGTATTTT. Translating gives CASSLAVSSTSTDTQYF.

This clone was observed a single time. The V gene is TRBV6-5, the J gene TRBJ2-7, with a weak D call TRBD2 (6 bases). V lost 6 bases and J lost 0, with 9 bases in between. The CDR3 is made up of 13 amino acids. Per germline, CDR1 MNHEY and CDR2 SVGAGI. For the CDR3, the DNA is TGTGCCAGCAGGCGGGGCTTCTCCTACGAGCAGTACTTC. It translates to CASRRGFSYEQYF.

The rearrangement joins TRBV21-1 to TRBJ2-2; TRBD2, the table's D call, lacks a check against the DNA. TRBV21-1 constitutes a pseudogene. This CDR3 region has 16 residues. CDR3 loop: CASSKGTGVGTGELFF. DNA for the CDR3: TGTGCCAGCAGCAAAGGGACGGGAGTGGGGACCGGGGAGCTGTTTTTT.

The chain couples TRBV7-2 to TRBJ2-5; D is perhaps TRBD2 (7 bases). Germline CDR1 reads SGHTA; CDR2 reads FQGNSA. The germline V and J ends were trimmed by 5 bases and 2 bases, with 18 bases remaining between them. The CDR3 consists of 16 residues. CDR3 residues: CASSPNGGATQETQYF. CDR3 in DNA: TGTGCCAGCAGCCCCAATGGGGGGGCCACGCAAGAGACCCAGTACTTC.

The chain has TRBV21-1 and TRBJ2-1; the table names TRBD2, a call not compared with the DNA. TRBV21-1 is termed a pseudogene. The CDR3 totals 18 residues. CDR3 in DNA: TGTGCCAGCAGCAATTTAACCGGACTAGCGGGCTCCCCAAATGAGCAGTTCTTC. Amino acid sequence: CASSNLTGLAGSPNEQFF.

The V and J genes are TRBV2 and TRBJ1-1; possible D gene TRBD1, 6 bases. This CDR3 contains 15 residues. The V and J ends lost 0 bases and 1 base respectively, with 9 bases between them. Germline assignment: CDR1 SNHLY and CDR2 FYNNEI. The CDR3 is CASSEATGRNTEAFF. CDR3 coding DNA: TGTGCCAGCAGTGAAGCAACAGGGCGGAACACTGAAGCTTTCTTT.

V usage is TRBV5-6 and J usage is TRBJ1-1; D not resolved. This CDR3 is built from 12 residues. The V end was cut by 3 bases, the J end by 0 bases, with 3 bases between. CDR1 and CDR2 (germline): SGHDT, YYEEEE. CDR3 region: CASSSMNTEAFF. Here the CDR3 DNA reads TGTGCCAGCAGCTCAATGAACACTGAAGCTTTCTTT.

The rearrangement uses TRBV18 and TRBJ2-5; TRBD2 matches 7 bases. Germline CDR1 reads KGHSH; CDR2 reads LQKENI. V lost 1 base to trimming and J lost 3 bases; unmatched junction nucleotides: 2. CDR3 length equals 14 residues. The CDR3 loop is CASSPRLAEETQYF. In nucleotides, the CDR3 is TGTGCCAGCTCACCACGCCTAGCGGAAGAGACCCAGTACTTC.

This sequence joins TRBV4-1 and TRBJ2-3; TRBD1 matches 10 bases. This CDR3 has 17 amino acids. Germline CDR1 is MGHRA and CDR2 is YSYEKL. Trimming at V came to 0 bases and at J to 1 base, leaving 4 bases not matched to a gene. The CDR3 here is CASSQEGTGARTDTQYF. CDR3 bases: TGCGCCAGCAGCCAAGAGGGGACAGGGGCTCGCACAGATACGCAGTATTTT.

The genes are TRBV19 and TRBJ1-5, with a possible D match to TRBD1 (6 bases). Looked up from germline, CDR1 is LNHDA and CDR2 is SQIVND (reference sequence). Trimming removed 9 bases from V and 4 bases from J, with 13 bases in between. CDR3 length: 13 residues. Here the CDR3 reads CASRDTENQPQHF. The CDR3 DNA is TGTGCCAGCCGGGACACCGAAAATCAGCCCCAGCATTTT.

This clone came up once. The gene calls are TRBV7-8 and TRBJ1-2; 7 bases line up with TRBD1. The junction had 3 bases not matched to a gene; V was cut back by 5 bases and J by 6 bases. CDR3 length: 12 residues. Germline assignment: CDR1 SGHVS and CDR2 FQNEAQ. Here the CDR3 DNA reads TGTGCCAGCAGCGCGACAGGGAATGGCTACACCTTC. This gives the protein CASSATGNGYTF.

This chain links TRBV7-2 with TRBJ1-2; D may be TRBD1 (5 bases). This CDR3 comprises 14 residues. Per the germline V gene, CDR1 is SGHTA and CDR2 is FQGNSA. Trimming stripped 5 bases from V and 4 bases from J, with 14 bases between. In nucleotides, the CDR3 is TGTGCCAGCAGCGCACAGGTAGAGCCCTATGGCTACACCTTC. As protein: CASSAQVEPYGYTF.

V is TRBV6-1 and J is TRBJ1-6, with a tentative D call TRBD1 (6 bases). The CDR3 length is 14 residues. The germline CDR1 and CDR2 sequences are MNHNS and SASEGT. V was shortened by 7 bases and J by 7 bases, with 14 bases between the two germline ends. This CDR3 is CASTTTGANSPLHF. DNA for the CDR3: TGTGCCAGCACTACGACAGGCGCCAATTCACCCCTCCACTTT.

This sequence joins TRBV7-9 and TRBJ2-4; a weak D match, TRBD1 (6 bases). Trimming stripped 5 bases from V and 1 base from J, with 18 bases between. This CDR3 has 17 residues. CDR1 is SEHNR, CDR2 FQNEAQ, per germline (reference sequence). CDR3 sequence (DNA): TGTGCCAGCAGCCCGAGCCACAGGGTCCAGGCCAAAAACATTCAGTACTTC. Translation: CASSPSHRVQAKNIQYF.

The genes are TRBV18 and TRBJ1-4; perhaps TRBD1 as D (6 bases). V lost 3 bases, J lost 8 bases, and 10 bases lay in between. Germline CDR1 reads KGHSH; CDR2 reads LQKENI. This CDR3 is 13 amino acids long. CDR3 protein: CASSPAGGEKLFF. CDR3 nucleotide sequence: TGTGCCAGCTCACCCGCGGGGGGCGAAAAACTGTTTTTT. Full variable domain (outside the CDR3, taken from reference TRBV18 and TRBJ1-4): NAGVMQNPRHLVRRRGQEARLRCSPMKGHSHVYWYRQLPEEGLKFMVYLQKENIIDESGMPKERFSAEFPKEGPSILRIQQVVRGDSAAYFCASSPAGGEKLFFGSGTQLSVL.